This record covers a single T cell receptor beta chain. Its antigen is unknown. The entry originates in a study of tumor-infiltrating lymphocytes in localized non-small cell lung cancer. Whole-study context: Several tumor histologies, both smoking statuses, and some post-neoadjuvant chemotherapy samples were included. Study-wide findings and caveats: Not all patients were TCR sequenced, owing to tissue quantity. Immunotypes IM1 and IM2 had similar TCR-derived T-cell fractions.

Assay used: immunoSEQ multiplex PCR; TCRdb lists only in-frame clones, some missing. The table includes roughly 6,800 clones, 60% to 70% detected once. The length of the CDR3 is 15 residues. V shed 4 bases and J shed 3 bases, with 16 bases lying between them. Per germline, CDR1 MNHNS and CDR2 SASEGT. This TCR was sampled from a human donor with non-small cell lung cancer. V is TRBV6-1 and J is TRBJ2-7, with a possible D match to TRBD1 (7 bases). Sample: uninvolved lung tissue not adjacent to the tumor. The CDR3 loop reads CASSVAGGSYYEQYF. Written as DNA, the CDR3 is TGTGCCAGCAGTGTCGCAGGGGGGTCTTACTACGAGCAGTACTTC.